The rows below give T cell receptor beta chains drawn from one sample of a study of cytomegalovirus exposure and HLA in healthy donors. TCRdb's table, derived via immunoSEQ multiplex PCR, lists solely in-frame clones and lacks some. The sample lists 95,000 to 150,000 clones, more than 60% seen once, with about 1.5% in the top ten. The sequenced material came from PBMCs. The receptors derive from a man between 18 and 29 years old in good health and CMV-seronegative. Both conserved end residues are part of each CDR3. The D gene is left open where the match is weak. Only part of the rows carry a size: once, few, many, or a class if the clone is expanded.

clone_size,d_call,j_call,v_call,cdr3_nt,cdr3_aa
.,.,TRBJ2-5,TRBV19,TGTGCCAGTAGTGATTTCGGGACCCAGTACTTC,CASSDFGTQYF
.,.,TRBJ1-3,TRBV28,TGTGCCAGCAGTTCCCAAGGGGGAACTGGAAACACCATATATTTT,CASSSQGGTGNTIYF
.,.,TRBJ1-1,TRBV25-1,TGTGCCAGCAGCCCCCCCGGACAGAAAAAGGCTTTCTTT,CASSPPGQKKAFF
few,.,TRBJ1-5,TRBV2,TGTGCCAGCACAACCTATAGCAATCAGCCCCAGCATTTT,CASTTYSNQPQHF
.,TRBD1,TRBJ1-6,TRBV27,TGTGCCAGCAGTTTTCTTAGGCCATCCCGGGACAGCCTTCACTTT,CASSFLRPSRDSLHF
.,.,TRBJ1-1,TRBV7-9,TGTGCCAGCAGCTTAGCGCAGGTCGCCGAAGCTTTCTTT,CASSLAQVAEAFF
.,TRBD1,TRBJ1-5,TRBV27,TGTGCCAGCAGTTTAGGGTGGGGACAGGGCAAAACCCTTAGCAATCAGCCCCAGCATTTT,CASSLGWGQGKTLSNQPQHF
.,.,TRBJ2-5,TRBV5-1,TGCGCCAGCAGCTTGGCCGGACTATCAGAGACCCAGTACTTC,CASSLAGLSETQYF
.,TRBD2,TRBJ2-7,TRBV7-2,TGTGCCAGCAGCTGGGGACTAGCGGTTGCCTACGAGCAGTACTTC,CASSWGLAVAYEQYF
few,TRBD1,TRBJ2-7,TRBV18,TGTGCCAGCTCACCCCCCGGGACAGGGTTCGAAGGGAACGAGCAGTACTTC,CASSPPGTGFEGNEQYF
few,.,TRBJ2-5,TRBV5-1,TGCGCCAGCAGCTTGGCCGTCGCGGCCCAAGAGACCCAGTACTTC,CASSLAVAAQETQYF
.,TRBD1,TRBJ2-5,TRBV15,TGTGCCACCAGCAGGGAGGGGACAGGGGGTAGCGAGACCCAGTACTTC,CATSREGTGGSETQYF
.,.,TRBJ2-3,TRBV7-9,TGTGCCAGCAGGGACTGGGCCACAGATACGCAGTATTTT,CASRDWATDTQYF
.,TRBD2,TRBJ2-1,TRBV6-6,TGTGCCAGCAGCTCACTAGCGGGAGACCCATACAATGAGCAGTTCTTC,CASSSLAGDPYNEQFF
.,.,TRBJ2-7,TRBV29-1,TGCAGCGTGGATACAGGGAAATACGAGCAGTACTTC,CSVDTGKYEQYF
.,.,TRBJ2-4,TRBV29-1,TGCAGCGTTGACAGGGGAAACATTCAGTACTTC,CSVDRGNIQYF
.,TRBD1,TRBJ2-7,TRBV2,TGTGCCAGCAGTGAAGCTTCGACAGGGGTAAATACAGGCCCCTACGAGCAGTACTTC,CASSEASTGVNTGPYEQYF
.,.,TRBJ2-6,TRBV28,TGTGGGACTCAGGAGAGCTCTGGGGCCAACGTCCTGACTTTC,CGTQESSGANVLTF
.,.,TRBJ2-3,TRBV27,TGTGCCAGCATCCGTCCGGGTAAGGGGCGAGATACGCAGTATTTT,CASIRPGKGRDTQYF
.,.,TRBJ2-5,TRBV5-1,TGCGCCAGCAGCTTGTCGGGTCCCCAAGAGACCCAGTACTTC,CASSLSGPQETQYF
.,.,TRBJ1-1,TRBV19,TGTGCCAGTAGTAGGACTTTTCTAATGGGCTTAATGCCCGAGAACACTGAAGCTTTCTTT,CASSRTFLMGLMPENTEAFF
.,.,TRBJ2-2,TRBV9,TGTGCCAGCAGCGTAGACGGAGCCGGGGAGCTGTTTTTT,CASSVDGAGELFF
few,TRBD2,TRBJ2-7,TRBV5-4,TGTGCCAGCAGCTTGGGACTAGCGGTAGATTCCTACGAGCAGTACTTC,CASSLGLAVDSYEQYF